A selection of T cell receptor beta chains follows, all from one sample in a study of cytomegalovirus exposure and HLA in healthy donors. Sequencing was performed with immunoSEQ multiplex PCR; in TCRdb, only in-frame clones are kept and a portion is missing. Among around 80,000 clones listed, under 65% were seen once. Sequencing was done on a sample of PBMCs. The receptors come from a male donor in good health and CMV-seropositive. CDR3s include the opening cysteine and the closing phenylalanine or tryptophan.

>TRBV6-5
CASSYIPSGLNEQFF
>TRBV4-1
CASSQDRGQGAYEQYF
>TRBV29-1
CSVGLAGGLGEQYF
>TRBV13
CASSLRGEVAKNIQYF
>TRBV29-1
CSVEGTGECNQYF
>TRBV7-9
CASSLSLAADDEQFF
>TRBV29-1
CSVLARVDTQYF
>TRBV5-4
CASSLSWVANEQFF
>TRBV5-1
CASTTPRQGEPQHF
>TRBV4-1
CASSLLTGNEQFF
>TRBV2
CASSASREEGQPQHF
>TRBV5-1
CASSSVINTGELFF
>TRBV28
CASSFSGRDYEQYF
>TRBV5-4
CASSLHPGQGKYEKLFF
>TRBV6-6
CASSYGASSEQFF
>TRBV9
CASSPRDRRPGEQYF
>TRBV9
CASSPLSEAFF
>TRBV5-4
CASSLSKGGYEQYF
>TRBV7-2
CASSSLGVLDGYTF
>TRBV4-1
CASSQEPSGRTDTQYF
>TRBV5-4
CASSPNRDGYTF
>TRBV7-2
CASSSGGGQEETQYF
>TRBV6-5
CASSYDTFYEQYF
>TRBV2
CASSVALEQFF
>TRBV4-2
CASSQDRASGGAAGELFF
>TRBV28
CASNTYQGSSYNEQFF
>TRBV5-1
CASSPRDWTEETQYF
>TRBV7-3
CASSLSPLAGEQFF
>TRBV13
CASSPLWDRASGANVLTF
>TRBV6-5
CASSYDRVGYTF
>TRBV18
CASSRGGTDTQYF
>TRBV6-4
CASSVNRMNTEAFF
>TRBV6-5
CASSYGGSAEQYF
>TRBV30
CAWSVAGGHEQYF
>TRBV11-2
CASSLGGGAGNTIYF
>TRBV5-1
CASSRGGGDQPQHF
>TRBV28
CASSLHRAGRRNYGYTF
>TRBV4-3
CASSQDRTLGAYNEQFF
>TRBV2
CASSSQGDYGYTF
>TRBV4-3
CASSQEPTSGTTGELFF
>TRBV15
CATSTQRGSIGSGNTIYF
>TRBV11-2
CASSPWGERNYGYTF
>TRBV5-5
CASSSRTSGSSYNEQFF
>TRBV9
CASSVRGSSGNTIYF
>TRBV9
CASSVAWRDTGELFF
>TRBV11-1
CASIFRRGGTEAFF
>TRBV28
CASTLPQGVNTEAFF
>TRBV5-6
CASSLQARRGGYTGELFF
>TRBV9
CASSLTGGNQPQHF
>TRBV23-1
CASSQRIEQGRGFGEETQYF
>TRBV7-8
CASSLASQVLGELFF
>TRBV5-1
CASSLDTPMGGVQYF
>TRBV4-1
CASSQDSGGGTDTQYF
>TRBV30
CAWSVKREVGQYF
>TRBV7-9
CASSFPGLAGGDTQYF